This entry features one TCR beta chain sequence. Germline CDR1 MGHRA, CDR2 YSYEKL. J was trimmed by 8 bases and V by 3 bases; bases with no gene match: 18. CDR3 length equals 17 residues. The PCR was carried out with 60 Vbeta primers and 13 Jbeta primers. Data came from immunoSEQ multiplex PCR; TCRdb stores just in-frame clones and leaves some out. This table holds over 85,000 clones, more than 70% found once. The data are from a study of cytomegalovirus exposure and HLA in healthy donors. Study overall: Findings of an earlier analysis included some 120 million unique TCR beta sequences from roughly 200 million T cells.

This sequence was found in a male donor in good health and CMV-seropositive. Sequenced material: PBMCs. The chain links TRBV4-1 to TRBJ1-2; 7 bases are a match to TRBD1. CDR3: CASSQTITRGPGGGYTF. CDR3 bases: TGCGCCAGCAGCCAGACTATAACCAGGGGTCCAGGGGGAGGCTACACCTTC.